This TCR beta chain was sequenced during a study of control samples from healthy donors and cancer patients. This CDR3 has 18 residues. Germline V lookup: CDR1 GTSNPN, CDR2 SVGIG (reference sequence). The V and J ends lost 0 bases and 5 bases respectively, with 25 bases between them. Profiling relied on immunoSEQ multiplex PCR, and the TCRdb table lists in-frame clones only, not all of them. Among 40,000 or so clones listed, more than 85% were seen once. This receptor was identified in a woman aged 40 to 50 with head and neck cancer. This chain uses TRBV30 with TRBJ2-5, with D possibly being TRBD1 or TRBD2 (5 bases each). The sequencing sample was made of PBMCs. CDR3 region: CAWSVQVGVLFSGETQYF. CDR3 coding DNA: TGTGCCTGGAGTGTACAGGTGGGGGTACTTTTCTCTGGCGAGACCCAGTACTTC.